These 3 T cell receptor beta chains came from one sample sequenced in a study of cytomegalovirus exposure and HLA in healthy donors. Primers for the PCR totalled 60 Vbeta and 13 Jbeta. Sequenced by immunoSEQ multiplex PCR; TCRdb stores in-frame clones only, minus some. The sample comprises under 200,000 clones, 80% to 85% of which are singletons, and roughly 1.5% rests with the top ten. The source material was PBMCs. These receptor sequences come from a woman aged 18-35 years in good health and CMV-seronegative.

This clone was picked up one time. This rearrangement joins TRBV19 to TRBJ2-1, with D perhaps matching TRBD2 (6 bases). Trimming removed 8 bases at V and 5 bases at J, with 13 bases between. Germline V gene sequence: CDR1 LNHDA, CDR2 SQIVND (reference sequence). The CDR3 spans 13 residues. Here the CDR3 DNA reads TGTGCCAGTGCCGTTCCGGGAGACAATGAGCAGTTCTTC. Translating it yields CASAVPGDNEQFF.

This rearrangement joins TRBV19 to TRBJ2-4, with 9 bases identical to TRBD2. V trimming: 2 bases; J trimming: 2 bases; junction bases outside the gene matches: 13. Germline loops: CDR1 LNHDA, CDR2 SQIVND (reference sequence). The CDR3 loop spans 19 amino acids. The CDR3 loop reads CASSINGAGGPLSKNIQYF. DNA of the CDR3: TGTGCCAGTAGTATAAATGGGGCGGGAGGGCCTCTATCCAAAAACATTCAGTACTTC.

This rearrangement joins TRBV7-8 to TRBJ1-4, with D tentatively TRBD1 (6 bases). The CDR3 consists of 16 residues. Germline V lookup: CDR1 SGHVS, CDR2 FQNEAQ. V was shortened by 0 bases and J by 1 base, with 9 bases between the two germline ends. CDR3 residues: CASSLALRGTNEKLFF. The CDR3 coding sequence is TGTGCCAGCAGCTTAGCGCTCAGGGGAACTAATGAAAAACTGTTTTTT.